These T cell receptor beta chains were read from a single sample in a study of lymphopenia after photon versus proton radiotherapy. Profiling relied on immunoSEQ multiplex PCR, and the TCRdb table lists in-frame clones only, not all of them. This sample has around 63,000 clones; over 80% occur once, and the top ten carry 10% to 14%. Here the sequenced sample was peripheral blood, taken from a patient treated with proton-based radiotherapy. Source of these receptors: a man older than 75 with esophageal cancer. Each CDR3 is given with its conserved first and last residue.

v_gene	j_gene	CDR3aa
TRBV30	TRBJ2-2	CAWSRRAGTGELFF
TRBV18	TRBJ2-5	CASSPQGRRKETQYF
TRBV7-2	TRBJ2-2	CASSFREGTGELFF
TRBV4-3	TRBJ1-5	CASSQDPGRPQHF
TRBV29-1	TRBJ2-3	CSVVDRGRFNTQYF
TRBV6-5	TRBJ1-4	CASSRRSAKNEKLFF
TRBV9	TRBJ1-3	CASSARQGAGNTIYF
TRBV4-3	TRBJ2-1	CASSQDWTSGNNEQFF
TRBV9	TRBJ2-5	CASSATGETQYF
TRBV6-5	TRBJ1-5	CASSYEPSDQPQHF
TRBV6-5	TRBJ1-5	CASSPYGRTNQPQHF
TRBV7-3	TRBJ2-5	CASATDGDRGETQYF
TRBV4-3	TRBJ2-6	CASSQTGSGANVLTF
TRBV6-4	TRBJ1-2	CASSRNRADNGYTF
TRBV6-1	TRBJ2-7	CASYVPSSYEQYF
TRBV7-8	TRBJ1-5	CASSLLTGRSQHF
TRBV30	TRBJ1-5	CAWSVRRGGNQPQHF
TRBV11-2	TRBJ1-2	CASSLVYGYTF
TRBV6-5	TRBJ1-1	CASSYSSRIGNTEAFF
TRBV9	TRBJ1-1	CASSQGQGDTEAFF
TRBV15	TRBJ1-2	CATSRDLGGYGYTF
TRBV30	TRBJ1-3	CAWGTGYSGNTIYF